A single sample gave rise to the 28 T cell receptor beta chains below, sequenced in a study of cytomegalovirus exposure and HLA in healthy donors. The PCR contained 60 Vbeta and 13 Jbeta primers. Profiling relied on immunoSEQ multiplex PCR, and the TCRdb table lists in-frame clones only, not all of them. The sample carries roughly 140,000 clones, about 70% recorded once. Sequencing input: PBMCs. These TCRs come from a man aged 55 to 70 in good health and CMV-seronegative.

As regards this clone: One end of the junction is discordant with germline, which a read error may explain. The V gene is TRBV7-8, the J gene TRBJ2-5; D not resolved. CDR3 length equals 13 residues. Per germline, CDR1 SGHVS and CDR2 FQNEAQ. The CDR3 spells CASSLDGQETQYF. CDR3 DNA: TGTGCCAGCAGTTTAGACGGGCAAGAGACCCAGTACTTC.

The chain has TRBV29-1 and TRBJ2-1; the match to TRBD1 covers 11 bases. Germline CDR1 and CDR2: SQVTM and ANQGSEA. V was clipped by 1 base and J by 0 bases; unmatched bases: 2. CDR3 length: 16 residues. CDR3 loop: CSVEGDRGSSYNEQFF. The CDR3 DNA is TGCAGCGTTGAAGGGGACAGGGGGTCCTCCTACAATGAGCAGTTCTTC.

The chain recombines TRBV6-6 with TRBJ2-3, with 11 bases lining up with TRBD2. The CDR3 length is 14 residues. Germline V gives CDR1 MNHNY, CDR2 SVGAGI (reference sequence). Trimming at V came to 5 bases and at J to 6 bases, leaving 4 bases not matched to a gene. The chain's CDR3 is CASSLGTSGDTQYF. DNA for the CDR3: TGTGCCAGCAGTCTGGGGACTAGCGGCGATACGCAGTATTTT.

This clone turned up a few times. The CDR3 is CASSHKLFVLGESGELFF. DNA for the CDR3: TGCGCCAGCAGCCACAAGTTATTCGTCTTAGGAGAGTCCGGGGAGCTGTTTTTT. V usage is TRBV4-1 and J usage is TRBJ2-2; D unclear. Germline CDR1 reads MGHRA; CDR2 reads YSYEKL. The V and J ends lost 3 bases and 6 bases respectively, with 23 bases between them. The CDR3 is 18 amino acids.

The chain links TRBV2 to TRBJ2-2; no clear D gene. This CDR3 has 13 amino acids. V shed 5 bases and J shed 5 bases, with 9 bases lying between them. The germline CDR1 and CDR2 sequences are SNHLY and FYNNEI. CDR3 DNA sequence: TGTGCCAGCAGTTCTGGGCTAACCGGGGAGCTGTTTTTT. Amino acid sequence: CASSSGLTGELFF.

This clone came up a few times. The chain uses TRBV29-1 and TRBJ1-4; no reliable D call. Germline V gene lookup returns CDR1 SQVTM and CDR2 ANQGSEA. The CDR3 has 14 residues. The ends were cut back, 5 bases at V and 7 bases at J, with 17 bases in the middle. CDR3 amino acids: CSVMFSVEGEKLFF. In DNA form, the CDR3 reads TGCAGCGTTATGTTCTCGGTAGAGGGTGAAAAACTGTTTTTT.

The chain couples TRBV13 to TRBJ2-1, with D possibly matching TRBD2 (5 bases). V gave up 4 bases and J gave up 0 bases, with 10 bases separating them. This CDR3 comprises 15 residues. The germline CDR1 and CDR2 sequences are PRHDT and FYEKMQ (reference sequence). The CDR3 region is CASSSTEGSYNEQFF. The DNA of the CDR3 is TGTGCCAGCAGCTCAACTGAGGGCTCCTACAATGAGCAGTTCTTC.

The chain recombines TRBV15 with TRBJ2-7; unclear D gene. CDR3 length equals 15 residues. V was pared by 0 bases and J by 1 base, with 10 bases between. Germline CDR1 LNHNV, CDR2 YYDKDF (reference sequence). The CDR3 protein is CATSRDLDSSYEQYF. The CDR3 DNA is TGTGCCACCAGCAGAGATCTCGACTCATCCTACGAGCAGTACTTC.

Turning to this clone: Additional DNA sequences in this sample encode the identical CDR3. The genes are TRBV7-3 and TRBJ2-5, with TRBD1 matching over 7 bases. The J segment lost 3 bases and the V segment lost 2 bases, leaving 0 bases of the junction unmatched. CDR1 and CDR2 (germline): SGHTA, FQGTGA. The CDR3 has 13 residues. CDR3 protein: CASSLDREETQYF. CDR3 coding DNA: TGTGCCAGCAGCTTAGACAGGGAAGAGACCCAGTACTTC.

The chain employs TRBV7-6 and TRBJ2-3; TRBD2 might be the D (6 bases). The V and J ends lost 0 bases and 2 bases respectively, with 9 bases between them. The CDR3 is 15 amino acids. Germline CDR1 is SGHVS and CDR2 is FNYEAQ. The CDR3 sequence is CASSLAGGVTDTQYF. The CDR3 DNA reads TGTGCCAGCAGCTTAGCGGGAGGAGTCACAGATACGCAGTATTTT. The variable domain in full, completed from reference TRBV7-6 and TRBJ2-3, reads GAGVSQSPRYKVTKRGQDVALRCDPISGHVSLYWYRQALGQGPEFLTYFNYEAQQDKSGLPNDRFSAERPEGSISTLTIQRTEQRDSAMYRCASSLAGGVTDTQYFGPGTRLTVL.

This chain links TRBV7-2 with TRBJ2-1, with 7 bases lining up with TRBD1. Losses at the gene ends were 5 bases for V and 1 base for J; bases not matched to a gene: 2. The CDR3 is 14 residues long. The germline V gene has CDR1 SGHTA and CDR2 FQGNSA. CDR3: CASSLTGSYNEQFF. Here the CDR3 DNA reads TGTGCCAGCAGCCTGACAGGGTCCTACAATGAGCAGTTCTTC.

This clone was counted only a few times. The genes are TRBV5-1 and TRBJ1-5; D uncertain. Between the trimmed V and J ends, which lost 0 bases and 2 bases, there was a span of 6 bases. The germline CDR1 and CDR2 sequences are SGHRS and YFSETQ. The CDR3 has 14 amino acids. The CDR3 protein is CASSLDGRNQPQHF. For the CDR3, the DNA is TGCGCCAGCAGCTTGGACGGTCGCAATCAGCCCCAGCATTTT.

About this clone itself: Sequence at one end of the junction differs from germline and may be a read error. This chain connects TRBV7-9 to TRBJ2-7, with TRBD1 matching over 9 bases. This CDR3 has 15 amino acids. Germline loops: CDR1 SEHNR, CDR2 FQNEAQ (reference sequence). The CDR3 spells CSSSPPGQGDYEQYF. The CDR3 nucleotides are TGTTCCAGCAGCCCCCCGGGACAGGGCGACTACGAGCAGTACTTC.

This clone appeared a few times. V gene TRBV5-1 combines with J gene TRBJ2-5; D is perhaps TRBD1 (5 bases). CDR3 size: 15 residues. V was trimmed by 0 bases and J by 2 bases, leaving 11 bases between them. In germline, CDR1 is SGHRS, CDR2 YFSETQ. Here the CDR3 reads CASSLDVGAQETQYF. In DNA form, the CDR3 reads TGCGCCAGCAGCTTGGACGTAGGGGCACAAGAGACCCAGTACTTC.

V and J are TRBV28 and TRBJ1-2; D not certain. CDR1 is MDHEN and CDR2 is SYDVKM in the germline V gene. V lost 5 bases and J 0 bases, leaving 16 bases between the germline ends. The CDR3 loop spans 16 amino acids. This chain's CDR3 is CASSILGEAPNYGYTF. As DNA, the CDR3 is TGTGCCAGCAGTATCCTTGGGGAGGCACCTAACTATGGCTACACCTTC.

This chain uses TRBV7-8 with TRBJ2-2; D may be TRBD2 (6 bases). This CDR3 region has 18 residues. V lost 5 bases and J 4 bases, leaving 23 bases between the germline ends. CDR1 and CDR2 (germline): SGHVS, FQNEAQ. The CDR3 reads CASSPRLIRGGGTGELFF. Here the CDR3 DNA reads TGTGCCAGCAGCCCGCGCCTAATTCGGGGAGGCGGCACCGGGGAGCTGTTTTTT. The variable domain in full, completed from reference TRBV7-8 and TRBJ2-2, reads GAGVSQSPRYKVAKRGQDVALRCDPISGHVSLFWYQQALGQGPEFLTYFQNEAQLDKSGLPSDRFFAERPEGSVSTLKIQRTQQEDSAVYLCASSPRLIRGGGTGELFFGEGSRLTVL.

The V and J genes are TRBV29-1 and TRBJ2-1; 7 bases are shared with TRBD1. Per the germline V gene, CDR1 is SQVTM and CDR2 is ANQGSEA. The J segment lost 5 bases and the V segment lost 7 bases, leaving 11 bases of the junction unmatched. CDR3 length: 14 residues. Here the CDR3 reads CSAHRDRADNEQFF. CDR3 nucleotide sequence: TGCAGCGCCCACCGAGACAGGGCAGACAATGAGCAGTTCTTC.

V and J are TRBV28 and TRBJ2-7; TRBD2 aligns across 10 bases. The germline V gene encodes CDR1 MDHEN and CDR2 SYDVKM. The V segment lost 6 bases and the J segment 5 bases; nucleotides outside the gene matches: 7. This CDR3 has 14 residues. The CDR3 is CASSRSGRGHEQYF. CDR3 in DNA: TGTGCCAGCAGCCGAAGCGGGAGGGGGCACGAGCAGTACTTC.

The V gene is TRBV11-3, the J gene TRBJ2-3; maybe TRBD1 (6 bases). The CDR3 totals 14 residues. Per germline, CDR1 SGHNT and CDR2 YENEEA. V lost 2 bases and J lost 2, with 8 bases in between. The CDR3 loop reads CASSLRDNTDTQYF. The CDR3 coding sequence is TGTGCCAGCAGCTTAAGGGACAACACAGATACGCAGTATTTT.

With respect to this clone: Relative to the germline gene, one junction end is altered; a read error may explain this. The gene calls are TRBV7-9 and TRBJ1-5, with 7 bases matching TRBD1. The CDR3 has 15 amino acids. CDR1 and CDR2 from the germline V gene are SEHNR and FQNEAQ (reference sequence). This CDR3 reads CSSSLSGQINQPQHF. In DNA, the CDR3 is TGTTCCAGCAGCCTTTCGGGACAGATCAATCAGCCCCAGCATTTT.

DNA for the CDR3: TGTGCCAGCTGGGGACAGGGAAGAACTGAAGCTTTCTTT. It yields the protein CASWGQGRTEAFF. This rearrangement joins TRBV28 to TRBJ1-1; 9 bases line up with TRBD1. Germline CDR1 and CDR2: MDHEN and SYDVKM. V shed 8 bases and J 5 bases; nucleotides not matched to a gene: 6. The CDR3 runs 13 residues.

Note on this clone: Other DNA sequences from this sample encode an identical CDR3 as well. The chain recombines TRBV5-4 with TRBJ1-1; possible D gene TRBD1, 6 bases. The germline CDR1 and CDR2 sequences are SGHNT and YYREEE (reference sequence). V lost 4 bases and J lost 1, with 14 bases in between. CDR3 length: 15 residues. The chain's CDR3 is CASSPGGGGNTEAFF. The CDR3 nucleotides are TGTGCCAGCAGCCCGGGAGGAGGGGGGAACACTGAAGCTTTCTTT.

The chain is built from TRBV6-5 and TRBJ1-3; D is unresolved. Trimming cost V 2 bases and J 0 bases, with 8 bases left between them. Germline V gene lookup returns CDR1 MNHEY and CDR2 SVGAGI. This CDR3 has 15 amino acids. In DNA, the CDR3 is TGTGCCAGCAGTTACGGCGGCGTCTCTGGAAACACCATATATTTT. Its translation is CASSYGGVSGNTIYF.

The chain is built from TRBV2 and TRBJ2-7; the match to TRBD2 covers 14 bases. V shed 6 bases and J 5 bases; nucleotides not matched to a gene: 3. This CDR3 is built from 14 residues. CDR1 is SNHLY, CDR2 FYNNEI, per germline. The CDR3 sequence: CASRGTSGSDEQYF. The CDR3 nucleotides are TGTGCCAGCAGGGGGACTAGCGGGAGTGACGAGCAGTACTTC.

The CDR3 protein is CASSAPDYGDYGYTF. Written as DNA, the CDR3 is TGTGCCAGCAGCGCGCCAGATTACGGGGACTATGGCTACACCTTC. The J gene is TRBJ1-2, the V gene TRBV7-9; D call uncertain. The CDR3 has 15 residues. Germline-derived CDR1 and CDR2 are SEHNR and FQNEAQ (reference sequence). V lost 5 bases and J lost 3, with 16 bases in between. Full variable domain (missing parts from reference TRBV7-9 and TRBJ1-2): DTGVSQNPRHKITKRGQNVTFRCDPISEHNRLYWYRQTLGQGPEFLTYFQNEAQLEKSRLLSDRFSAERPKGSFSTLEIQRTEQGDSAMYLCASSAPDYGDYGYTFGSGTRLTVV.

This chain connects TRBV30 to TRBJ1-2, with TRBD1 identical over 8 bases. There are 12 residues in the CDR3. The junction had 1 base not matched to a gene; V was cut back by 1 base and J by 6 bases. Germline V gene data show CDR1 as GTSNPN and CDR2 as SVGIG (reference sequence). The CDR3 DNA reads TGTGCCTGGAGTGCAGGGGGCGATGGCTACACCTTC. It yields the protein CAWSAGGDGYTF.

The chain joins TRBV20-1 to TRBJ2-7; TRBD2 is a possible D gene (6 bases). CDR3 length equals 10 residues. The germline CDR1 and CDR2 sequences are DFQATT and SNEGSKA (reference sequence). Trimming took off 3 bases at V and 6 bases at J, with 6 bases between the two ends. The CDR3 protein is CSARRGEQYF. The CDR3 DNA is TGCAGTGCTAGGCGGGGCGAGCAGTACTTC.

This rearrangement joins TRBV6-5 to TRBJ1-4; TRBD1 might be the D (6 bases). Germline V CDR1 and CDR2: MNHEY, SVGAGI. V gave up 5 bases and J gave up 7 bases, with 17 bases separating them. This CDR3 has 15 amino acids. CDR3 loop: CASSRLSGASEKLFF. DNA of the CDR3: TGTGCCAGCAGTCGACTATCAGGGGCGAGTGAAAAACTGTTTTTT.